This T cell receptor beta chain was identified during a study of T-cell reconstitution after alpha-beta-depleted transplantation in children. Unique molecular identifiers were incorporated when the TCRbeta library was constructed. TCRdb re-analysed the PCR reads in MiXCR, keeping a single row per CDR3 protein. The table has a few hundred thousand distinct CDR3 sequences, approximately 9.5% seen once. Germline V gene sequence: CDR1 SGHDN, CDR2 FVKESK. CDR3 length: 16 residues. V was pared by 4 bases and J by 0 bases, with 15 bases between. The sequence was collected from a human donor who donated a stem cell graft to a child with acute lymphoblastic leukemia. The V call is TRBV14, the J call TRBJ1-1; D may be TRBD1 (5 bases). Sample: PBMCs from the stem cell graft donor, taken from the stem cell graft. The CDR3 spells CASSLYGGYMNTEAFF. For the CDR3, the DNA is TGTGCCAGCAGCCTCTATGGGGGGTATATGAACACTGAAGCTTTCTTT. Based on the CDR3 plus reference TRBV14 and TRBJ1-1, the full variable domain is EAGVTQFPSHSVIEKGQTVTLRCDPISGHDNLYWYRRVMGKEIKFLLHFVKESKQDESGMPNNRFLAERTGGTYSTLKVQPAELEDSGVYFCASSLYGGYMNTEAFFGQGTRLTVV.